One sample yielded the 32 T cell receptor beta chains listed below, sequenced in a study of cytomegalovirus exposure and HLA in healthy donors. 13 Jbeta primers and 60 Vbeta primers were used for the PCR. Only in-frame clones appear in the TCRdb table, and some are missing; sequencing was by immunoSEQ multiplex PCR. The profile covers roughly 110,000 clones, with 76% appearing a single time and around 12% taken by the ten largest. Sequenced sample: PBMCs. The receptor source for this set is a woman aged 40 to 55 in good health and CMV-seropositive.

V and J are TRBV19 and TRBJ2-1; 9 nucleotides match TRBD2. This CDR3 region has 14 residues. With V trimmed by 6 bases and J by 3 bases, 3 bases remained unmatched. CDR1 LNHDA and CDR2 SQIVND come from the germline V gene (reference sequence). In nucleotides, the CDR3 is TGTGCCAGTAGGGGGACTAGCTACTACAATGAGCAGTTCTTC. This codes for CASRGTSYYNEQFF.

V gene TRBV5-4 combines with J gene TRBJ2-7; 9 nucleotides agree with TRBD1. V lost 7 bases to trimming and J lost 1 base; unmatched junction nucleotides: 9. This CDR3 contains 15 residues. Germline V gene lookup returns CDR1 SGHNT and CDR2 YYREEE (reference sequence). For the CDR3, the DNA is TGTGCCAGCGGCTCCGGGACAGGGAGGTCCTACGAGCAGTACTTC. Translation: CASGSGTGRSYEQYF.

This clone turned up a few times. V gene TRBV27 combines with J gene TRBJ1-1, with D uncertain. The germline gives CDR1 MNHEY, CDR2 SMNVEV (reference sequence). The CDR3 runs to 11 residues. Trimming took off 8 bases at V and 5 bases at J, with 9 bases between the two ends. This CDR3 is CASRRATEAFF. The CDR3 DNA is TGTGCCAGCCGGCGAGCGACTGAAGCTTTCTTT.

The rearrangement uses TRBV19 and TRBJ2-2; D is unresolved. Germline V gene lookup returns CDR1 LNHDA and CDR2 SQIVND (reference sequence). Trimming removed 0 bases from V and 6 bases from J, with 5 bases in between. The CDR3 totals 13 residues. For the CDR3, the DNA is TGTGCCAGTAGTATAGATCGTCCCGGGGAGCTGTTTTTT. It translates to CASSIDRPGELFF.

The chain's CDR3 is CAFWTGINGYTF. The CDR3 nucleotides are TGTGCCTTCTGGACAGGGATAAATGGCTACACCTTC. V is TRBV30 and J is TRBJ1-2; 8 bases agree with TRBD1. There are 12 residues in the CDR3. Germline-derived CDR1 and CDR2 are GTSNPN and SVGIG (reference sequence). The V segment lost 7 bases and the J segment 6 bases; nucleotides outside the gene matches: 7.

This clone turned up a few times. The chain has TRBV5-4 and TRBJ1-3; D possibly corresponds to TRBD1 (5 bases). This CDR3 region has 15 residues. Germline assignment: CDR1 SGHNT and CDR2 YYREEE (reference sequence). Between the trimmed V and J ends, which lost 0 bases and 0 bases, there was a span of 7 bases. Here the CDR3 reads CASSLDQGSGNTIYF. CDR3 sequence (DNA): TGTGCCAGCAGCTTGGATCAGGGCTCTGGAAACACCATATATTTT.

The chain uses TRBV6-5 and TRBJ1-1, with D maybe TRBD1 (5 bases). Germline CDR1 and CDR2: MNHEY and SVGAGI. This CDR3 has 15 amino acids. V lost 0 bases, J lost 3 bases, and 11 bases lay in between. The DNA of the CDR3 is TGTGCCAGCAGTTACTCGGTGGGAGGGGACACTGAAGCTTTCTTT. It translates to CASSYSVGGDTEAFF.

The rearrangement uses TRBV6-5 and TRBJ2-2; possible D gene TRBD2, 7 bases. The CDR3 consists of 13 residues. From germline, CDR1 is MNHEY and CDR2 SVGAGI. Trimming removed 4 bases at V and 9 bases at J, with 12 bases between. This CDR3 is CASSSRGGWELFF. In DNA, the CDR3 is TGTGCCAGCAGTTCCAGGGGAGGGTGGGAGCTGTTTTTT.

This chain links TRBV6-6 with TRBJ1-1, with a tentative D call TRBD1 (5 bases). The length of the CDR3 is 11 residues. Germline V gene sequence: CDR1 MNHNY, CDR2 SVGAGI (reference sequence). V lost 3 bases, J lost 11 bases, and 10 bases lay in between. DNA of the CDR3: TGTGCCAGCAGTTATGACAGTGGGGCTTTCTTT. It translates to CASSYDSGAFF.

J is TRBJ1-2 and V is TRBV5-4, with 9 bases matching TRBD1. This CDR3 has 15 residues. Losses at the gene ends were 3 bases for V and 4 bases for J; bases not matched to a gene: 7. Looked up from germline, CDR1 is SGHNT and CDR2 is YYREEE (reference sequence). The CDR3 DNA reads as TGTGCCAGCAGCTCCGGGACAGGGATCGGCTATGGCTACACCTTC. Its translation is CASSSGTGIGYGYTF.

The chain links TRBV23-1 to TRBJ1-2; D is uncertain. TRBV23-1 is marked as an open reading frame, function uncertain. This CDR3 region has 14 residues. Trimming took 0 bases from V and 9 from J, leaving 14 bases between them. This chain's CDR3 is CASSQSRRTKSYTF. The CDR3 DNA reads TGCGCCAGCAGTCAATCGAGGAGGACTAAAAGCTACACCTTC.

V is TRBV30 and J is TRBJ1-4; D possibly corresponds to TRBD1 (5 bases). Trimming cost V 0 bases and J 8 bases, with 10 bases left between them. Germline values: CDR1 GTSNPN, CDR2 SVGIG (reference sequence). This CDR3 has 13 amino acids. CDR3 nucleotide sequence: TGTGCCTGGAGTGTACAGGCGCAAGAAAAACTGTTTTTT. As protein: CAWSVQAQEKLFF.

With regard to this clone: Other DNA sequences within the sample encode an identical CDR3. The chain has TRBV30 and TRBJ2-5; 7 positions match TRBD1. Germline assignment: CDR1 GTSNPN and CDR2 SVGIG (reference sequence). The V and J ends lost 0 bases and 5 bases, in that order; junction bases with no gene match: 0. CDR3 length: 12 residues. CDR3 sequence (DNA): TGTGCCTGGAGTGTACAGGGGGAGACCCAGTACTTC. As protein: CAWSVQGETQYF.

This sequence joins TRBV10-3 and TRBJ1-6; D perhaps matches TRBD1 (5 bases). CDR1 and CDR2 (germline): ENHRY, SYGVKD. The CDR3 spans 12 residues. V lost 8 bases and J 10 bases, leaving 12 bases between the germline ends. The CDR3 protein is CAIQGRGSPLHF. CDR3 DNA: TGTGCCATCCAGGGAAGAGGATCACCCCTCCACTTT.

Written as DNA, the CDR3 is TGTGCCAGCAGTCCAACACGACAGGGGACGACAGCCCAGCATTTT. Translating it yields CASSPTRQGTTAQHF. The chain has TRBV6-6 and TRBJ1-5, with 8 bases aligning to TRBD1. The CDR3 runs 15 residues. Trimming cost V 5 bases and J 11 bases; bases outside gene matches: 14. The germline gives CDR1 MNHNY, CDR2 SVGAGI (reference sequence).

This clone occurred a few times. J is TRBJ1-2 and V is TRBV7-8, with 12 bases matching TRBD1. The CDR3 runs to 15 residues. The V gene end was trimmed by 5 bases and the J gene end by 7 bases; junction bases not matched to a gene: 8. The germline CDR1 and CDR2 sequences are SGHVS and FQNEAQ. CDR3 amino acids: CASSGRDRGRGGYTF. The CDR3 nucleotides are TGTGCCAGCAGCGGAAGGGACAGGGGGCGGGGTGGCTACACCTTC.

This clone was seen more than once but under ten times. The chain has TRBV5-6 and TRBJ1-2, with a possible D match to TRBD1 (6 bases). Germline loops: CDR1 SGHDT, CDR2 YYEEEE. The CDR3 contains 12 residues. Between the trimmed V and J ends, which lost 3 bases and 4 bases, there was a span of 7 bases. This chain's CDR3 is CASSSDSYGYTF. The CDR3 DNA is TGTGCCAGCAGCTCGGACAGCTATGGCTACACCTTC.

The chain is built from TRBV5-1 and TRBJ2-2; TRBD1 matches at 9 bases. The V and J ends lost 5 bases and 4 bases, in that order; junction bases with no gene match: 9. The CDR3 sequence is 16 residues long. From germline, CDR1 is SGHRS and CDR2 YFSETQ. The CDR3, as DNA: TGCGCCAGCAGTTTTACACTGACAGGGGGCACCGGGGAGCTGTTTTTT. Amino acids: CASSFTLTGGTGELFF.

The chain employs TRBV7-9 and TRBJ1-5; D perhaps matches TRBD1 (6 bases). The CDR3 totals 15 residues. V was trimmed by 3 bases and J by 2 bases, leaving 11 bases between them. In germline, CDR1 is SEHNR, CDR2 FQNEAQ (reference sequence). The CDR3 is CASSFSGDRNQPQHF. The DNA for the CDR3 is TGTGCCAGCAGCTTTTCAGGGGATCGCAATCAGCCCCAGCATTTT.

V gene TRBV6-5 combines with J gene TRBJ2-3; D is possibly TRBD2 (5 bases). This CDR3 region has 15 residues. The V gene lost 0 bases and the J gene lost 4 bases, with 11 bases spanning the gap. CDR1 and CDR2 (germline): MNHEY, SVGAGI. CDR3 nucleotide sequence: TGTGCCAGCAGTTACTCTAGCGAGGGTTCAGATACGCAGTATTTT. As protein: CASSYSSEGSDTQYF.

This CDR3 is CASSPTRDGEKLFF. The CDR3 DNA follows: TGTGCCAGCTCACCGACTCGTGACGGTGAAAAACTGTTTTTT. The chain uses TRBV18 and TRBJ1-4, with D unclear. The V end lost 3 bases, the J end lost 7 bases, and 12 bases lay between the germline ends. The germline gives CDR1 KGHSH, CDR2 LQKENI. This CDR3 contains 14 residues.

The rearrangement uses TRBV5-1 and TRBJ2-2, with 9 bases aligning to TRBD1. Germline V gene sequence: CDR1 SGHRS, CDR2 YFSETQ. V was pared by 3 bases and J by 9 bases, with 9 bases of the junction left unmatched. The CDR3 runs 15 residues. The CDR3: CASSSTGQGIRELFF. Here the CDR3 DNA reads TGCGCCAGCAGCTCGACGGGACAGGGTATTAGGGAGCTGTTTTTT.

This clone was observed a single time. This sequence joins TRBV4-1 and TRBJ1-5; no definite D call. V was cut by 0 bases and J by 3 bases, with 3 bases left in between. Germline V gene sequence: CDR1 MGHRA, CDR2 YSYEKL. The CDR3 totals 13 residues. The CDR3 coding sequence is TGCGCCAGCAGCCAAGATAACAATCAGCCCCAGCATTTT. It encodes CASSQDNNQPQHF.

The J gene is TRBJ2-2, the V gene TRBV6-4; TRBD1 aligns across 7 bases. Unmatched junction bases numbered 7, after V lost 2 bases and J lost 7 bases. The germline V gene has CDR1 MRHNA and CDR2 SNTAGT. The CDR3 spans 15 residues. The CDR3 sequence: CASSDEGAAGGELFF. CDR3 DNA sequence: TGTGCCAGCAGTGACGAGGGGGCGGCCGGCGGGGAGCTGTTTTTT.

CDR3 sequence: CAWSVFEPRIPYEKLFF. Written as DNA, the CDR3 is TGTGCCTGGAGTGTTTTCGAGCCCCGAATCCCCTATGAAAAACTGTTTTTT. The V gene is TRBV30, the J gene TRBJ1-4, with D unresolved. The germline V and J ends were trimmed by 0 bases and 6 bases, with 20 bases remaining between them. Germline V gene sequence: CDR1 GTSNPN, CDR2 SVGIG (reference sequence). There are 17 residues in the CDR3. The entire variable domain, with the rest obtained from reference TRBV30 and TRBJ1-4, is as follows: SQTIHQWPATLVQPVGSPLSLECTVEGTSNPNLYWYRQAAGRGLQLLFYSVGIGQISSEVPQNLSASRPQDRQFILSSKKLLLSDSGFYLCAWSVFEPRIPYEKLFFGSGTQLSVL.

The chain is built from TRBV18 and TRBJ2-1, with 11 bases fitting TRBD1. There are 14 residues in the CDR3. The V gene's germline CDR1 is KGHSH and CDR2 LQKENI. Trimming at V came to 6 bases and at J to 3 bases, leaving 1 base not matched to a gene. The CDR3: CASSGTGGYNEQFF. The CDR3 DNA reads TGTGCCAGCTCGGGGACAGGGGGCTACAATGAGCAGTTCTTC.

In this sample, this clone turned up a few times. The chain joins TRBV7-7 to TRBJ2-2, with 7 bases matching TRBD1. The germline gives CDR1 SSHAT, CDR2 FNYEAQ (reference sequence). CDR3 length: 14 amino acids. The J segment lost 5 bases and the V segment lost 1 base, leaving 1 base of the junction unmatched. As DNA, the CDR3 is TGTGCCAGCAGCTTAGACAGGGGAACCGGGGAGCTGTTTTTT. This codes for CASSLDRGTGELFF.

The chain has TRBV30 and TRBJ2-3; D is perhaps TRBD2 (6 bases). The CDR3 length is 15 residues. The germline V and J ends were trimmed by 2 bases and 2 bases, with 14 bases remaining between them. Germline V lookup: CDR1 GTSNPN, CDR2 SVGIG (reference sequence). The CDR3 region has the DNA TGTGCCTGGAGTCGGAGGGGCGGACTCACAGATACGCAGTATTTT. As protein: CAWSRRGGLTDTQYF.

CDR3 DNA sequence: TGTGCCAGCAGCGTAACGACGGGGGCCTACGAGCAGTACTTC. This codes for CASSVTTGAYEQYF. This chain joins TRBV9 and TRBJ2-7; possible D gene TRBD2, 6 bases. The CDR3 covers 14 residues. Germline CDR1 SGDLS, CDR2 YYNGEE. The V end was cut by 1 base, the J end by 2 bases, with 10 bases between.

In the case of this clone: A read error may account for a junction end that differs from germline. This rearrangement joins TRBV30 to TRBJ1-4, with a tentative D call TRBD1 (5 bases). CDR1 GTSNPN and CDR2 SVGIG come from the germline V gene (reference sequence). The CDR3 has 14 amino acids. CDR3 in DNA: TGTGCCTGGAGTGCGGGAGGGGCGAATGGAAAACTGTTTTTT. Its translation: CAWSAGGANGKLFF.

The chain employs TRBV6-5 and TRBJ2-7; D uncertain. Per germline, CDR1 MNHEY and CDR2 SVGAGI. This CDR3 spans 16 amino acids. Between the trimmed V and J ends, which lost 0 bases and 4 bases, there was a span of 16 bases. The CDR3 protein is CASSYSIHGRHYEQYF. CDR3 bases: TGTGCCAGCAGTTACTCGATTCACGGCCGACATTACGAGCAGTACTTC.

The V and J genes are TRBV11-3 and TRBJ2-3; 12 bases are shared with TRBD2. This CDR3 is built from 17 residues. CDR1 is SGHNT and CDR2 is YENEEA in the germline V gene. The ends lost 5 bases at V and 0 bases at J; junction bases unmatched: 6. CDR3 protein: CASSVGTSGSSTDTQYF. CDR3 bases: TGTGCCAGCAGCGTCGGGACTAGCGGGTCTAGCACAGATACGCAGTATTTT.